Sequencing of this TCR beta chain was carried out in a study of neurological immune-mediated disorders. Per germline, CDR1 DFQATT and CDR2 SNEGSKA (reference sequence). The CDR3 has 13 residues. Ten or more counts support this clonotype. Its specificity is unknown. One end of the junction does not line up with germline, which may come from a read error. The study's findings and limits: No expanded-clone CDR3 amino acid sequence recurred across subjects, suggesting private TCR-beta repertoires.

Sample time point: longitudinal time-point 3. TCRdb redid the calling of the 5' RACE reads with MiXCR, one entry per CDR3 protein. Counted here are around 42,000 distinct CDR3 sequences, roughly 13% occurring once; the ten biggest clones make up about an eighth. This sequence was found in a man younger than 40 in good health. Sequencing was performed on PBMCs. The rearrangement uses TRBV20-1 and TRBJ1-6, with 12 nucleotides matching TRBD1. The CDR3 DNA reads TGCAGTGCTGACCCGGGACAGGGGGCAAGAACCCTCTTT. Translating gives CSADPGQGARTLF.